The clone carrying this T cell receptor (beta chain) was counted only a few times. Antigen unknown. Oncomine TCR Beta short-read sequencing was applied to DNA from cultured CD4+ T cells. TCRdb recomputed calls from the PCR reads with MiXCR, one row per CDR3 protein. The data show approximately 6,700 distinct CDR3 sequences, approximately 40% seen once. This specimen belongs to a study of vaccination and CD4 T cells after COVID-19. Study background: Sampling post-COVID took place a median around 100 days after diagnosis (range 35 to 161). Investigators stimulated cells with overlapping spike peptides drawn from SARS-CoV-2, HCoV-NL63, HCoV-OC43 and HCoV-229E.

Treatment meaning: approximately 9-day PBMC culture with coronavirus spike peptide pools or control peptides (ViraFEST assay). From the unexposed donor, CD4+ T cells were collected ahead of the COVID-19 pandemic (2011-2018). CD4+ T cells from unexposed donors were probed, cells permitting, with SARS-CoV-2 S/N and four cold-coronavirus spikes. The CDR3 runs to 15 residues. Between the trimmed V and J ends, which lost 0 bases and 7 bases, there was a span of 18 bases. Germline CDR1 and CDR2: DFQATT and SNEGSKA (reference sequence). General observations from the study: Within the convalescent patients, a median roughly 87% of the SARS-CoV-2-reactive clones were ones that appeared only post-vaccination.

V and J are TRBV20-1 and TRBJ1-2; a weak D match, TRBD1 (5 bases). The material sequenced was CD4+ T cells from blood, cultured in vitro. The clonotype originates from a human donor in good health. The CDR3, as DNA: TGCAGTGCTAGAGAGGGGTCAGGGAGGATTGTTGGCTACACCTTC. It specifies CSAREGSGRIVGYTF.